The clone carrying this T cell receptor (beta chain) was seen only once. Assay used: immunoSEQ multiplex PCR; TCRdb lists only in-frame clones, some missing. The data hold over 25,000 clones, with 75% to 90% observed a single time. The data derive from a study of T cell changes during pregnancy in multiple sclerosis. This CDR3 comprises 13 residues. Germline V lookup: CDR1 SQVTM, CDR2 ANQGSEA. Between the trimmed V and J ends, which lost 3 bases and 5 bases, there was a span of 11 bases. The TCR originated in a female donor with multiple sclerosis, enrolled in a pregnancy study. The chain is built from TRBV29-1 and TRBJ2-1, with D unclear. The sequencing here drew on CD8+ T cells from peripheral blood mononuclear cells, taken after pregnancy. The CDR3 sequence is CSVEFSRNNEQFF. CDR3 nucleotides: TGCAGCGTTGAGTTTAGCAGAAACAATGAGCAGTTCTTC.